The rows below give T cell receptor beta chains drawn from one sample of a study of T-cell reconstitution after alpha-beta-depleted transplantation in children. From the PCR reads, TCRdb called clonotypes with MiXCR, one entry per CDR3 protein. The top ten clones hold approximately 5% of a sample with 900,000 or so distinct CDR3 sequences, less than 20% of them seen once. This specimen consisted of PBMCs, mostly from graft donor cells, obtained 360 days after TCRalphabeta/CD19-depleted stem cell transplant. The receptors were gathered from a male patient between 5 and 17 years old who had a stem cell transplant for acute lymphoblastic leukemia, so the T cells may come from the graft donor. The conserved cysteine and the conserved F or W are not part of the CDR3 here. Each record gives: V gene, J gene, CDR3 protein.

v_call: TRBV24-1
j_call: TRBJ2-5
cdr3_aa: ATSERRDRETQY

v_call: TRBV15
j_call: TRBJ1-1
cdr3_aa: ATSRDANGNTEAF

v_call: TRBV7-9
j_call: TRBJ1-1
cdr3_aa: ASSPGALKVNTEAF

v_call: TRBV6-1
j_call: TRBJ1-1
cdr3_aa: ASSRGGGGGYTEAF

v_call: TRBV6-1
j_call: TRBJ2-1
cdr3_aa: ASRVDRGVDEQF

v_call: TRBV6-5
j_call: TRBJ2-7
cdr3_aa: ASRNRTSGSSYEQY

v_call: TRBV4-1
j_call: TRBJ2-5
cdr3_aa: ASSHWIGGPSLQETQY

v_call: TRBV24-1
j_call: TRBJ2-7
cdr3_aa: ATSDLRGLAGGPSYEQY

v_call: TRBV29-1
j_call: TRBJ2-4
cdr3_aa: SVVLGITKNIQY

v_call: TRBV19
j_call: TRBJ1-5
cdr3_aa: ASSAQHGAQH

v_call: TRBV10-3
j_call: TRBJ2-1
cdr3_aa: AILLAGGYNEQF

v_call: TRBV12-3/TRBV12-4
j_call: TRBJ2-4
cdr3_aa: ASSLQGANIQY

v_call: TRBV5-5
j_call: TRBJ2-2
cdr3_aa: ASSPGAGFSTGELF

v_call: TRBV5-5
j_call: TRBJ2-1
cdr3_aa: ASSFSGNHEQF

v_call: TRBV7-2
j_call: TRBJ2-7
cdr3_aa: ASSFPRLADTYEQY

v_call: TRBV5-1
j_call: TRBJ2-7
cdr3_aa: ASSLEHQPLGQY

v_call: TRBV4-1
j_call: TRBJ2-7
cdr3_aa: ASSQMSGLATYEQY

v_call: TRBV7-3
j_call: TRBJ2-1
cdr3_aa: ASSRHPPRALRDNEQF

v_call: TRBV18
j_call: TRBJ2-7
cdr3_aa: ASSQIARGRTDEQY

v_call: TRBV4-1
j_call: TRBJ2-4
cdr3_aa: ASSQESPTAGYGIAKNIQY

v_call: TRBV29-1
j_call: TRBJ2-7
cdr3_aa: SVETAETSSYEQY

v_call: TRBV2
j_call: TRBJ2-1
cdr3_aa: ASRRESSYNEQF

v_call: TRBV6-1
j_call: TRBJ1-5
cdr3_aa: ASSVNRGQSNQPQH

v_call: TRBV5-1
j_call: TRBJ2-3
cdr3_aa: ASLSVAGLTDTQY

v_call: TRBV12-5
j_call: TRBJ2-1
cdr3_aa: ASGPNPLAGTYNEQF

v_call: TRBV7-3
j_call: TRBJ1-6
cdr3_aa: ASSLTAVNSPLH

v_call: TRBV13
j_call: TRBJ2-1
cdr3_aa: ASSLNILPDNEQF

v_call: TRBV5-1
j_call: TRBJ2-5
cdr3_aa: ASSLGAGGARRETQY

v_call: TRBV29-1
j_call: TRBJ2-1
cdr3_aa: SVDGLAVNRYNEQF

v_call: TRBV4-1
j_call: TRBJ2-7
cdr3_aa: ASRFRRDGASTGYYEQY

v_call: TRBV10-3
j_call: TRBJ2-4
cdr3_aa: AISPGSSGNIQY

v_call: TRBV5-1
j_call: TRBJ2-3
cdr3_aa: ASSSYQRTGYLTDTQY

v_call: TRBV24-1
j_call: TRBJ2-1
cdr3_aa: ATVGSYNEQF

v_call: TRBV2
j_call: TRBJ1-5
cdr3_aa: ASSSLGGGNQPQH

v_call: TRBV5-6
j_call: TRBJ2-5
cdr3_aa: ASSFFSGRVQGETQY

v_call: TRBV20-1
j_call: TRBJ2-1
cdr3_aa: SASGRASGSYNEQF

v_call: TRBV20-1
j_call: TRBJ1-2
cdr3_aa: SAPPAGQGMFGYT

v_call: TRBV20-1
j_call: TRBJ2-7
cdr3_aa: SARRVKGEQY

v_call: TRBV5-1
j_call: TRBJ2-3
cdr3_aa: ASSLQREITDTQY